This TCR beta chain comes out of a study of cytomegalovirus exposure and HLA in healthy donors listed by TCRdb under 2017. For context, the study as a whole: An earlier analysis of approximately 640 of the donors reported approximately 270 Gb of sequence data and around 120 million unique TCR beta sequences from approximately 180 million T cells. To study patterns of TCR occurrence, a later analysis re-analyzed previously published TCR beta repertoires from 650 to 750 donors and added high-resolution HLA genotyping. Typing coverage differed by locus: A, B, C, DRB1 and DQB1 were typed in about 620-630 donors, DQA1 in approximately 520, DPA1 in over 600, and DPB1 in 472. The study was designed to test whether signatures of past pathogen exposure could be identified by cataloging public T cell receptors. To predict cytomegalovirus infection status, the study brought together high-throughput TCR immunosequencing, statistical association of individual TCRs with disease status, and machine learning. Donor age, sex, ethnicity and CMV serostatus were compiled together with the repertoire data. In a later genetic analysis, genome-wide SNP genotypes for about three fifths of the roughly 670 donors were used, and that subset was treated as a discovery cohort. An early release covering 500 to 750 HLA-typed donors comprised around 300 gigabases of sequencing data and approximately 80 million unique TCR sequences. Of the roughly 420 genotyped donors, more than 75% were placed in the genetic ancestry cluster associated with self-reported Caucasian donors. To decide whether each TCR beta V gene segment behaved as functional or pseudogenic, an earlier analysis of some 540 of the donors relied on high-throughput TCR beta sequencing. On average, approximately 250,000 unique TCR beta nucleotide sequences were sequenced per donor among some 430 genotyped donors of the cohort, with roughly 18% of those sequences being non-productive. All discovery cohort repertoires had been generated on a single sequencing platform. Rather than drawing on any new phenotypic data, the later analysis identified candidate immune exposures from TCR beta sequences and the way those sequences occurred across donors. In addition to the first cohort of 500 to 850 subjects, a separate validation cohort of approximately 120 different subjects was used. Class I and class II HLA loci were covered by the typing at four-digit resolution. Roughly 5 DR-DQ haplotypes were handled as single units for association and clustering, since linkage in the cohort was strong. The study profiled the T cell repertoires of hundreds of subjects by immunosequencing and related them to cytomegalovirus serostatus. What the authors observed across the whole study: A cluster of highly shared sequence variants was judged likely to be a technical artifact of the sequencing pipeline. The authors suggested that the approach could potentially be extended to other disease states and immunological phenotypes. According to a later analysis, parvovirus B19, influenza, CMV and Epstein-Barr virus appeared linked to several top co-occurrence clusters. Immune exposure information for the cohort was limited to CMV serostatus. Because HLA typing was missing for some donors at each locus, association tests included only the typed subset. In a later analysis, more than 15,000 TCR beta sequences were associated with specific HLA alleles at a false discovery rate of 0.05. In a later analysis, the rate of TCR association differed among HLA loci, with DRB1 alleles having the most associated TCRs and HLA-C alleles having the fewest. In a later genetic analysis, fewer N-insertions in productive TCRs were reported among donors in an Asian-associated ancestry cluster than the roughly 700-donor mean. The classifier was reported to diagnose cytomegalovirus status with high specificity and sensitivity in both the original and validation cohorts. The presence/absence analyses assumed that sequencing depth was roughly uniform across donors, and that assumption may not be true. Some IMGT-functional V segments, including TRBV6-2 and TRBV6-3, could not be told apart with the 87-base-pair reads, so those segments were excluded. A later analysis found that HLA-associated TCR beta chains were more clonally expanded and had lower generation probabilities than equally common non-associated chains. A further reported finding was that TCR beta sequences accurately predicted the HLA-A and HLA-B alleles for most subjects in the first cohort. This cohort had only TCR beta chains sequenced, and the lack of alpha or paired-chain data limited which features could be detected. In a later genetic analysis, a missense DCLRE1C variant was associated with V-gene and J-gene trimming of TCR beta chains, and the association was replicated in an independent cohort. According to a later analysis, most CMV-associated TCR beta chains appeared to be HLA-restricted, and the HLA associations seemed to be driven largely by CMV exposure. Assigning TCR associations to individual alleles was difficult when HLA alleles, especially DR and DQ, strongly co-occurred. Most TCR sequences were seen in very few donors, while some public TCRs were found in many individuals. Because counts were too low, seventeen rarely observed V segments, including chromosome 9 orphons, were excluded from the earlier analysis of fewer than 650 of the donors. Three of the identified cytomegalovirus-associated TCR beta chains were confirmed in vitro to be specific for cytomegalovirus antigens. Broadly in line with IMGT annotations, most TCR beta V segments showed up in productive rearrangements about 87% or about 30% of the time in an earlier analysis of around 600 of the donors. Correlated functional status among segregating V segments might reflect linkage disequilibrium, but an unknown experimental factor could not be ruled out. A total of 150 to 200 TCR beta chains were listed by the study as associated with cytomegalovirus.

V lost 2 bases and J lost 1 base; the stretch between them is 12 bases long. CDR3 length: 16 amino acids, cysteine to phenylalanine. The read is trimmed to its CDR3 DNA, 48 bases read in frame from base 1. CDR1 and CDR2, looked up from the germline V gene, are SGHAT and FQNNGV. The cohort was made up of roughly 670 healthy bone marrow donors. At the time of sampling, every cohort member was nominally healthy, though immune exposures that went unrecorded were likely present. The donor tested CMV seropositive and was one of the 289 seropositive cohort members. A peripheral blood sample was collected from each donor, and TCR beta sequencing was performed on peripheral blood mononuclear cells. The Qiagen DNeasy Blood Extraction Kit was used to extract genomic DNA from the blood cell samples. With regard to this clone: It lacks a known antigen. No much larger clone exists at a distance of one base, and base qualities are not known.

Preparation of the library involved the immunoSEQ multiplex PCR assay. The multiplex PCR relied on a mix of 60 forward primers for TCR Vbeta segments and 13 reverse primers for TCR Jbeta segments. A multiplex PCR assay on genomic DNA amplified the CDR3 region of rearranged TCR beta genes. Amplified TCR beta libraries were sequenced as 87-base-pair reads on the Illumina HiSeq System. As for the original processing: Across the roughly 600 repertoires, a later analysis counted tens of millions of unique TCR beta chains, around 11 million of which were shared by at least two donors. A nearest-neighbor algorithm error-corrected the raw reads and collapsed the reads into unique sequences, merging closely related sequences to remove PCR and sequencing errors. Alignment of CDR3 sequences to IMGT reference sequences was used to assign V, D and J gene segments. For a sequence to be retained, a match of at least six nucleotides was required to both a V gene segment and a J gene segment. Rearrangements were classified as productive when the CDR3 lacked stop codons and remained in frame with V and J, and all other rearrangements were classified as non-productive. Following IMGT convention, CDR3 was defined as the stretch from the second conserved V-encoded cysteine to the conserved J-encoded phenylalanine. In an earlier analysis of more than 550 of the donors, sequences lacking an unambiguous match to a single V gene segment were excluded. An earlier analysis of roughly 590 of the donors called V segments functional above 56.7% productive rearrangements and segregating when the between-donor standard deviation exceeded 5%. A statistical classification framework was built to diagnose cytomegalovirus status from the catalog of TCR beta chain sequences. V and J gene assignment, in a later analysis, came from comparing TCR nucleotide sequences with IMGT/GENE-DB human TR gene sequences. In a later analysis, CDR3 sequences and most-parsimonious VDJ recombination scenarios were assigned using the TCRdist pipeline. In a later analysis, every TCR beta chain was defined by the combination of its CDR3 amino acid sequence and its V-gene family, and reads without a unique V-gene family were dropped. In a later analysis, some 600 highly shared, low-generation-probability nucleotide sequences were removed to address suspected cross-contamination and a sequencing artifact. In a later analysis, a clonal expansion index for each public chain was calculated from normalized within-repertoire ranks of inferred template counts. Generation probabilities in a later analysis came from a VDJ recombination model fitted to out-of-frame rearrangements, and those results were checked against IGoR. In a later analysis, TCR-TCR, TCR-HLA and TCR-CMV co-occurrence was scored with hypergeometric tests, and a repertoire-size bias correction was applied to TCR pairs. To estimate false discovery rates, a later analysis permuted the HLA or CMV assignments 20 times. In a later analysis, co-occurring TCRs were grouped using DBSCAN, and TCRdist sequence similarity was added for clustering within HLA-allele-positive subsets. Co-occurrence clustering excluded repertoires with fewer than 30,000 or more than 120,000 public chains, plus five with anomalous nucleotide sharing. As stored in TCRdb, this immuneACCESS dataset retains in-frame rearrangements with V and J assigned. A fraction of the clones does not appear; measured against another copy, unresolved V genes explain less than half of the discrepancy, and the remainder lacks a known reason. V, J and clone size were drawn from that table, and D and trimming were deduced from the DNA. Present in this sample are roughly 150,000 clones, 82% of which were seen just once. Together, the top ten hold 5.5% to 6% of the sample.

The source is a man aged 25 to 40 in good health and CMV-seropositive. Here the chain combines TRBV11-2 and TRBJ2-1, with a weak D call of TRBD2 (5 bases match). Input material: PBMCs. For the CDR3, the sequence is CASSLFRIASYNEQFF. The DNA reads TGTGCCAGCAGCTTATTTAGGATAGCGTCCTACAATGAGCAGTTCTTC.